This TCR beta chain was obtained from a study of beta chain features in type 1 diabetes. Isolated RNA was reverse transcribed in full, so expressed TCRB transcripts were sequenced. Here immunoSEQ multiplex PCR was the method, and the copy in TCRdb shows in-frame clones only, minus some. Counted here are roughly 280,000 clones, around 24% occurring once; the ten biggest clones make up roughly 0.013%. As to this clone: Its specificity is unknown.

Points from the study as a whole: Shorter TCRB CDR3s, moderately but significantly so, were found in Type 1 diabetes patients in all four CD4+ subsets.

The sample consisted of naive CD4+ T cells from blood. The receptor was isolated from a young woman with type 1 diabetes.

CDR3 nucleotides: TGTGCCAGCTCACCAACCGGACTAGCGGTACAAGAGACCCAGTACTTC. It encodes CASSPTGLAVQETQYF. The chain couples TRBV18 to TRBJ2-5; 10 bases map to TRBD2. The ends lost 2 bases at V and 2 bases at J; junction bases unmatched: 5. Germline V CDR1 and CDR2: KGHSH, LQKENI. There are 16 residues in the CDR3.